This T cell receptor beta chain appears in the sequencing data of a study of blood T cell repertoires in COVID-19. Study background: Samples taken during acute and convalescent COVID-19 were collected in the United States, Italy and Spain.

Original processing notes: Amplification of reference gene primers was used by the study to estimate nucleated cell counts. Profiled with immunoSEQ multiplex PCR; TCRdb holds only in-frame clones, not every one. That table is the source of V, J and clone size, and D and trimming were worked out from the DNA. The data contain under 350,000 clones, around 85% of them seen just once; the ten biggest clones take up around 6.9%. In germline, CDR1 is SGHTS, CDR2 YDEGEE. The CDR3 has 16 amino acids. Trimming shortened V by 4 bases and J by 5 bases, and 21 bases separated the two germline ends. The sample holds one count of this clone.

The specimen was peripheral blood. The rearrangement uses TRBV5-8 and TRBJ1-2, with TRBD1 as a possible D gene (5 bases). The receptor was isolated from a human donor in a cohort sampled during active COVID-19. The CDR3 DNA is TGTGCCAGCAGCCCGATATGGCAGGGAAGTTGGTATGGCTACACCTTC. As protein: CASSPIWQGSWYGYTF.